These 20 T cell receptor beta chains originate from one sample sequenced in a study of blood T cell repertoires in COVID-19. Sequenced by immunoSEQ multiplex PCR; TCRdb stores in-frame clones only, minus some. The table includes about 50,000 clones, 90% detected once. Material: peripheral blood. The receptor set was obtained from a man between 40 and 49 years old with acute or convalescent COVID-19.

The rearrangement joins TRBV6-1 to TRBJ1-3, with 8 bases identical to TRBD1. Germline lookup yields CDR1 MNHNS and CDR2 SASEGT. J gave up 0 bases and V 4 bases, and 17 bases lay outside the gene matches. There are 20 residues in the CDR3. Here the CDR3 reads CASSVTPGQVDFTSGNTIYF. The CDR3 DNA sequence: TGTGCCAGCAGTGTTACGCCGGGACAGGTCGATTTTACCTCTGGAAACACCATATATTTT.

V is TRBV29-1 and J is TRBJ1-4; 9 bases line up with TRBD1. The germline V gene has CDR1 SQVTM and CDR2 ANQGSEA. The trim removed 6 bases at V and 8 bases at J, leaving 4 bases unmatched. The CDR3 spans 12 residues. The CDR3 DNA is TGCAGCGTAGGGACAGGGAAAGAAAAACTGTTTTTT. Translation: CSVGTGKEKLFF.

The chain links TRBV11-3 to TRBJ1-1, with D perhaps matching TRBD1 (5 bases). CDR1 and CDR2 from the germline V gene are SGHNT and YENEEA. With 4 bases removed from V and 0 bases from J, the gap between germline ends came to 9 bases. This CDR3 spans 14 amino acids. The CDR3 nucleotides read TGTGCCAGCAGCTCTACAGGTTTGAACACTGAAGCTTTCTTT. This gives the protein CASSSTGLNTEAFF.

The chain links TRBV11-3 to TRBJ2-1; 8 positions match TRBD2. Trimming removed 3 bases from V and 5 bases from J; junction bases left unmatched: 3. The CDR3 is 14 residues long. Germline CDR1 reads SGHNT; CDR2 reads YENEEA. The CDR3: CASSLAGGHNEQFF. The DNA for the CDR3 is TGTGCCAGCAGCTTGGCGGGAGGTCACAATGAGCAGTTCTTC.

This chain joins TRBV18 and TRBJ2-1; 7 bases line up with TRBD2. Trimming took 7 bases from V and 3 from J; bases not matched to a gene: 12. The V gene's germline CDR1 is KGHSH and CDR2 LQKENI. The CDR3 has 16 amino acids. The CDR3 nucleotides read TGTGCCAGCTTAATGATAGCGGGCCCCTTCTACAATGAGCAGTTCTTC. It encodes CASLMIAGPFYNEQFF. Drawing the rest from reference TRBV18 and TRBJ2-1, the complete variable domain is NAGVMQNPRHLVRRRGQEARLRCSPMKGHSHVYWYRQLPEEGLKFMVYLQKENIIDESGMPKERFSAEFPKEGPSILRIQQVVRGDSAAYFCASLMIAGPFYNEQFFGPGTRLTVL.

The chain couples TRBV9 to TRBJ2-1, with TRBD2 identical over 12 bases. V was pared by 4 bases and J by 6 bases, with 5 bases of the junction left unmatched. The CDR3 runs to 15 residues. Germline V lookup: CDR1 SGDLS, CDR2 YYNGEE. The CDR3 is CASSQGLAGSNEQFF. CDR3 sequence (DNA): TGTGCCAGCAGCCAGGGACTAGCGGGTAGCAATGAGCAGTTCTTC.

The CDR3 DNA follows: TGTGCCATCTTAATGGCGGGCCCGAACACCGGGGAGCTGTTTTTT. It specifies CAILMAGPNTGELFF. The chain carries TRBV10-3 and TRBJ2-2; D possibly corresponds to TRBD2 (5 bases). CDR1 ENHRY and CDR2 SYGVKD come from the germline V gene. This CDR3 spans 15 amino acids. V gave up 8 bases and J gave up 0 bases, with 13 bases separating them.

This chain links TRBV6-5 with TRBJ2-2, with 7 bases identical to TRBD2. This CDR3 spans 14 amino acids. In germline, CDR1 is MNHEY, CDR2 SVGAGI. V shed 8 bases and J 4 bases; nucleotides not matched to a gene: 7. The CDR3 here is CASLKSGVTGELFF. CDR3 sequence (DNA): TGTGCCAGCCTGAAAAGCGGGGTCACCGGGGAGCTGTTTTTT.

This clone was seen only a few times. This chain links TRBV5-1 with TRBJ1-2; weak D call: TRBD1 (5 bases). Germline V lookup: CDR1 SGHRS, CDR2 YFSETQ. CDR3 length equals 15 residues. The germline V and J ends were trimmed by 4 bases and 8 bases, with 21 bases remaining between them. The CDR3, as DNA: TGCGCCAGCAGCCCCCGCCCCGACAGTTTAGAGGGCTACACCTTC. Translation gives CASSPRPDSLEGYTF.

The chain combines TRBV25-1 with TRBJ1-1, with 10 positions matching TRBD1. This CDR3 has 14 residues. V was pared by 6 bases and J by 4 bases, with 5 bases of the junction left unmatched. CDR1 MGHDK and CDR2 SYGVNS come from the germline V gene. The CDR3 bases are TGTGCCAGCAGCAAGACAGGGGGCGGCACTGAAGCTTTCTTT. Its protein product is CASSKTGGGTEAFF.

The gene calls are TRBV3-1 (or the pseudogene TRBV3-2) and TRBJ2-2; maybe TRBD2 (5 bases). Germline V CDR1 and CDR2: LGHDT, YNNKEL (reference sequence). V was clipped by 2 bases and J by 8 bases, with 12 bases between them. This CDR3 is 14 amino acids long. CDR3 bases: TGTGCCAGCAGCCAACGGGATAAGAGGGGGGAGCTGTTTTTT. Translating gives CASSQRDKRGELFF.

This CDR3 reads CASSGPRDGYTF. DNA of the CDR3: TGTGCCAGCAGCGGCCCGAGGGATGGCTACACCTTC. The chain has TRBV9 and TRBJ1-2; D is unresolved. This CDR3 spans 12 amino acids. V was shortened by 3 bases and J by 6 bases, with 9 bases between the two germline ends. Germline CDR1 and CDR2: SGDLS and YYNGEE.

The V and J genes are TRBV19 and TRBJ2-1; 7 nucleotides match TRBD1. The CDR3 is 12 amino acids. The junction had 4 bases not matched to a gene; V was cut back by 8 bases and J by 6 bases. In germline, CDR1 is LNHDA, CDR2 SQIVND (reference sequence). The CDR3 bases are TGTGCCAGTCGGCAGGGGGTCAATGAGCAGTTCTTC. It encodes CASRQGVNEQFF.

In its sample, this clone was seen once. The chain has TRBV24-1 and TRBJ2-1; 9 bases map to TRBD1. CDR3 length: 16 amino acids. Germline V gives CDR1 KGHDR, CDR2 SFDVKD. V lost 4 bases to trimming and J lost 4 bases; unmatched junction nucleotides: 7. CDR3 coding DNA: TGTGCCACCAGTGACCCAACAGGGGGCCAATACAATGAGCAGTTCTTC. This translates into CATSDPTGGQYNEQFF.

J is TRBJ2-3 and V is TRBV7-3, with 9 bases lining up with TRBD2. With V trimmed by 3 bases and J by 6 bases, 13 bases remained unmatched. CDR1 and CDR2 (germline): SGHTA, FQGTGA. CDR3 length: 17 amino acids. The CDR3 loop is CASSFPAGTSKVDTQYF. The CDR3 bases are TGTGCCAGCAGCTTTCCCGCCGGGACTAGCAAGGTGGATACGCAGTATTTT.

The rearrangement links TRBV27 to TRBJ2-2, with 7 positions matching TRBD2. There are 17 residues in the CDR3. The junction had 9 bases not matched to a gene; V was cut back by 2 bases and J by 3 bases. CDR1 and CDR2 (germline): MNHEY, SMNVEV (reference sequence). In nucleotides, the CDR3 is TGTGCCAGCAGTTTAACTGCCGGGACTATCTACACCGGGGAGCTGTTTTTT. As protein: CASSLTAGTIYTGELFF.

The DNA for the CDR3 is TGTGCCAGCAGCTTGAATTGGGCCACCTCCATTCAGTACTTC. This translates into CASSLNWATSIQYF. The chain carries TRBV11-2 and TRBJ2-4; D gene ambiguous. V lost 3 bases, J lost 9 bases, and 15 bases lay in between. Germline CDR1 SGHAT, CDR2 FQNNGV. This CDR3 spans 14 amino acids.

CDR3 sequence (DNA): TGCGCCAGCAGCCAAAGTTGGGGCGGGGGGACCCAGTACTTC. Its protein is CASSQSWGGGTQYF. The rearrangement links TRBV4-1 to TRBJ2-5, with TRBD2 matching over 7 bases. Trimming cost V 2 bases and J 7 bases; bases outside gene matches: 7. CDR3 length: 14 residues. Looked up from germline, CDR1 is MGHRA and CDR2 is YSYEKL.

This rearrangement joins TRBV4-2 to TRBJ2-1; 7 positions agree with TRBD2. The CDR3 has 16 amino acids. Germline V gives CDR1 LGHNA, CDR2 YNFKEQ. With 0 bases clipped from V and 4 bases from J, the junction kept 6 bases outside the gene matches. The CDR3 protein is CASSQDSGLGYNEQFF. The CDR3 coding sequence is TGTGCCAGCAGCCAAGATTCCGGACTAGGGTACAATGAGCAGTTCTTC.

The chain combines TRBV7-9 with TRBJ2-1, with 8 bases matching TRBD2. The CDR3 length is 13 residues. The junction had 4 bases not matched to a gene; V was cut back by 3 bases and J by 9 bases. CDR1 and CDR2 (germline): SEHNR, FQNEAQ (reference sequence). CDR3 loop: CASSFAAGGEQFF. In nucleotides, the CDR3 is TGTGCCAGCAGCTTTGCCGCGGGGGGTGAGCAGTTCTTC.